This T cell receptor beta chain was retrieved from a study of cytomegalovirus exposure and HLA in healthy donors. Germline V gene lookup returns CDR1 MNHNS and CDR2 SASEGT. The V and J ends lost 4 bases and 7 bases respectively, with 20 bases between them. The CDR3 runs to 16 residues. Both 60 Vbeta primers and 13 Jbeta primers went into the PCR. Libraries were prepared by immunoSEQ multiplex PCR; TCRdb keeps only in-frame clonotypes and omits some of them. This sample has more than 150,000 clones, with approximately 81% found just once. Of note for this clone: What it binds is not known. Different DNA sequences within this sample yield the same CDR3.

General study results and limits: Cytomegalovirus association was assigned to some 160 TCR beta chains.

The sequence came from a man aged 45-65 years in good health and CMV-seronegative. The chain employs TRBV6-1 and TRBJ1-5; D might be TRBD1 (6 bases). Sequencing input: PBMCs. CDR3 loop: CASSARGGGAGQPQHF. Here the CDR3 DNA reads TGTGCCAGCAGTGCGCGAGGGGGGGGCGCGGGCCAGCCCCAGCATTTT.